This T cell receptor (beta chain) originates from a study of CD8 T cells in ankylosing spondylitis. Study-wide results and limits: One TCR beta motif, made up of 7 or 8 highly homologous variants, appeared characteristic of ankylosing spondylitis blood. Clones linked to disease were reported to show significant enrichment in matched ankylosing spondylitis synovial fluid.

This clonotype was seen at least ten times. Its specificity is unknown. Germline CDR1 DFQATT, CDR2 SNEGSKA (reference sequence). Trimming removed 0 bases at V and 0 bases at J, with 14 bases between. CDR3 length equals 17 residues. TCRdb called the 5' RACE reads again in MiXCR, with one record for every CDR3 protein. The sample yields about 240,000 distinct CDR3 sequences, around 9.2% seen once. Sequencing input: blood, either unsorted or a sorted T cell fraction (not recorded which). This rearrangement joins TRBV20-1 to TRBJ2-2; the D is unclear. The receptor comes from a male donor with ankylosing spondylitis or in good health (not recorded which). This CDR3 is CSARDIFQRTNTGELFF. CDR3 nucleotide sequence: TGCAGTGCTAGAGATATTTTCCAGCGAACGAACACCGGGGAGCTGTTTTTT.